This T cell receptor beta chain was captured in a study of beta chain features in type 1 diabetes. Study background: No patient-donor differences in age, gender, total cells or subset yield. Findings and caveats of the study: Lower insertion and higher deletion counts appeared at VDJ junctions in type 1 diabetes patients. It was among patients, rather than healthy donors, that naive, central memory and Treg TCRB repertoires appeared more similar.

Sorting of CD4+ naive, central memory, regulatory and stem cell-like memory cells was performed via CD45RO/CCR7/CD25/CD127/CD95/CD27. To note about this clone: Its matching antigen is unknown.

Germline loops: CDR1 LNHDA, CDR2 SQIVND (reference sequence). V lost 5 bases and J 0 bases, leaving 3 bases between the germline ends. The CDR3 has 12 amino acids. Reverse transcription of all isolated RNA meant that expressed TCRB transcripts were sequenced. This table comes from immunoSEQ multiplex PCR, and its TCRdb copy is limited to in-frame clones, with some not included. Among about 360,000 clones listed, over 10% were seen once. The sequenced sample consisted of naive CD4+ T cells from blood. The TCR was taken from a young man in good health. The chain recombines TRBV19 with TRBJ2-3; D gene ambiguous. DNA for the CDR3: TGTGCCAGTAGTCGGAGCACAGATACGCAGTATTTT. Encoded protein: CASSRSTDTQYF.